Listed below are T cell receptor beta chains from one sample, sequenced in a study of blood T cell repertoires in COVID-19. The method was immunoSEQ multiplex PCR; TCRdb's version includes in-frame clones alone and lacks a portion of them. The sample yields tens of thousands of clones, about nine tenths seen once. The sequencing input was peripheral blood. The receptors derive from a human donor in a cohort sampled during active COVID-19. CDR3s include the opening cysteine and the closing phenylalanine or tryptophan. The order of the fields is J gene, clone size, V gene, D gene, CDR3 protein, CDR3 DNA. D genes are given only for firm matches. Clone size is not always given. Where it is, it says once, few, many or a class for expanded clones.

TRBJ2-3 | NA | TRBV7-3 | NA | CASSSGTSTDTQYF | TGTGCCAGCAGCTCAGGGACTAGCACAGATACGCAGTATTTT
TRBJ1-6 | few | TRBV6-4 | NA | CASSVEAFDRGSPLHF | TGTGCCAGCAGTGTTGAAGCCTTCGATAGAGGGTCACCCCTCCACTTT
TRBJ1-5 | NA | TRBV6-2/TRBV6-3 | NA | CASSYIQGNQPQHF | TGTGCCAGCAGTTACATACAGGGTAATCAGCCCCAGCATTTT
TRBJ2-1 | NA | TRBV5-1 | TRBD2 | CASRDTSGNYNEQFF | TGCGCCAGCAGGGACACTAGCGGGAACTACAATGAGCAGTTCTTC
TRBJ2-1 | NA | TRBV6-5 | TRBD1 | CASIPGTGGSGEQFF | TGTGCCAGCATCCCCGGGACAGGGGGCTCAGGTGAGCAGTTCTTC
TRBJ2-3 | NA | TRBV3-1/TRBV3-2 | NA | CASSQECSGSTDTQYF | TGTGCCAGCAGCCAAGAATGCAGCGGGAGCACAGATACGCAGTATTTT
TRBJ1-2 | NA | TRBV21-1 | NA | CASRQKQGGGYTF | TGTGCCAGCAGACAAAAACAGGGCGGGGGCTACACCTTC
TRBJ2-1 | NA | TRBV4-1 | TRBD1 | CASSLQGIDYNEQFF | TGCGCCAGCAGCCTACAGGGGATCGACTACAATGAGCAGTTCTTC
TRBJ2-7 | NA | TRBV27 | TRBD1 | CASKPGTVQYEQYF | TGTGCCAGCAAACCCGGGACAGTGCAATACGAGCAGTACTTC
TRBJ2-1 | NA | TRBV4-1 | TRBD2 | CASSNSAGSAYNEQFF | TGCGCCAGCAGCAACTCAGCGGGGTCCGCCTACAATGAGCAGTTCTTC
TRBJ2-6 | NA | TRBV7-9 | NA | CASSSIQGLASGANVLTF | TGTGCCAGCAGCTCTATCCAGGGGCTTGCCTCTGGGGCCAACGTCCTGACTTTC
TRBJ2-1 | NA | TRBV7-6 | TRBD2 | CASSSKREGLNEQFF | TGTGCCAGCAGCTCCAAGCGGGAGGGCTTGAATGAGCAGTTCTTC
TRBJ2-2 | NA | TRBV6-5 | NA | CASRNTGELFF | TGTGCCAGCCGTAACACCGGGGAGCTGTTTTTT
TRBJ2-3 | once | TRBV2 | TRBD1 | CARGGVAYTDTQYF | TGTGCCAGAGGGGGCGTCGCGTACACAGATACGCAGTATTTT
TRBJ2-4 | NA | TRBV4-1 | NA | CASSQTGPNIQYF | TGCGCCAGCAGCCAAACAGGGCCCAACATTCAGTACTTC
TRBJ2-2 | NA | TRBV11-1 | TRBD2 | CASSRLAGVTGELFF | TGTGCCAGCAGCCGACTAGCGGGGGTCACCGGGGAGCTGTTTTTT
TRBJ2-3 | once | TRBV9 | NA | CASSVEFQRGTDTQYF | TGTGCCAGCAGCGTAGAGTTCCAGCGGGGCACAGATACGCAGTATTTT
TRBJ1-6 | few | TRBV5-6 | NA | CASSPSKGRVTPLHF | TGTGCCAGCAGCCCGAGCAAGGGCAGGGTGACACCCCTCCACTTT
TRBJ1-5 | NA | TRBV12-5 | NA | CASGFTLPQPQHF | TGTGCTAGTGGTTTTACTCTGCCTCAGCCCCAGCATTTT
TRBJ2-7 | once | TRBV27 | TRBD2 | CASSLSQLAVNEQYF | TGTGCCAGCAGTTTATCGCAACTAGCGGTAAACGAGCAGTACTTC
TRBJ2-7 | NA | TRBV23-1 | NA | CASSQCPRYGEQYF | TGCGCCAGCAGTCAATGCCCGCGCTACGGCGAGCAGTACTTC
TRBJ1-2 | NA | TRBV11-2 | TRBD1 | CASSPDRLNYGYTF | TGTGCCAGCAGCCCGGACAGGCTAAACTATGGCTACACCTTC
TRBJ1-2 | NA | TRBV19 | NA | CASSIDKGQVYTF | TGTGCCAGTAGTATAGATAAGGGACAAGTCTACACCTTC
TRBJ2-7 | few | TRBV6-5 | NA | CASRTTAAYEQYF | TGTGCCAGCAGAACGACAGCCGCCTACGAGCAGTACTTC
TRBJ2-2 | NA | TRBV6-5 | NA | CASSPGSGELFF | TGTGCCAGCAGCCCAGGGTCCGGGGAGCTGTTTTTT
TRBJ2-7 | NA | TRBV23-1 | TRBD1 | CASSQSQRQGRGEQYF | TGCGCCAGCAGTCAATCGCAAAGACAGGGGAGAGGCGAGCAGTACTTC